The 29 T cell receptor beta chains below all came from one sample that was sequenced in a study of memory CD4+ T cells and cytomegalovirus serostatus. The sort gate was single viable CD3+CD4+CD8-CD45RO+ cells for memory CD4+ T cells. The data were produced by immunoSEQ multiplex PCR, yet TCRdb's version contains in-frame clones alone and is incomplete. This sample has about 56,000 clones, with about 80% found just once. Sequencing input: memory CD4+ T cells from blood. The receptor set was obtained from an adult in good health and CMV-seronegative.

This rearrangement joins TRBV5-4 to TRBJ2-7; tentative D call: TRBD2 (5 bases). The CDR3 is 13 amino acids. Looked up from germline, CDR1 is SGHNT and CDR2 is YYREEE (reference sequence). V gave up 4 bases and J gave up 3 bases, with 11 bases separating them. This CDR3 is CASSRDGGYEQYF. The CDR3 nucleotides are TGTGCCAGCAGCCGGGATGGCGGCTACGAGCAGTACTTC.

The gene calls are TRBV10-2 and TRBJ2-5; no definite D call. The V gene lost 6 bases and the J gene lost 5 bases, with 7 bases spanning the gap. Germline CDR1 WSHSY, CDR2 SAAADI. This CDR3 is 11 amino acids long. CDR3 in amino acids: CASSKAETQYF. As DNA, the CDR3 is TGCGCCAGCAGCAAGGCCGAGACCCAGTACTTC.

V gene TRBV21-1 combines with J gene TRBJ1-1. TRBV21-1 is listed as a pseudogene. The CDR3 totals 14 residues. CDR3 protein: CASPIHGMNTEAFF. The CDR3 bases are TGTGCCAGCCCTATACATGGTATGAACACTGAAGCTTTCTTT.

J is TRBJ1-5 and V is TRBV19, with a weak D call TRBD1 (5 bases). Looked up from germline, CDR1 is LNHDA and CDR2 is SQIVND (reference sequence). The V gene lost 5 bases and the J gene lost 3 bases, with 11 bases spanning the gap. The CDR3 has 14 residues. The CDR3 loop is CASSDSEYNQPQHF. The CDR3 coding sequence is TGTGCCAGTAGTGACAGCGAATACAATCAGCCCCAGCATTTT.

V and J are TRBV19 and TRBJ2-3, with 8 bases that match TRBD2. CDR1 and CDR2 (germline): LNHDA, SQIVND (reference sequence). The V segment lost 2 bases and the J segment 8 bases; nucleotides outside the gene matches: 9. There are 15 residues in the CDR3. The CDR3 region is CASSINLAGGGTQYF. CDR3 DNA sequence: TGTGCCAGTAGTATAAATCTAGCGGGCGGGGGTACGCAGTATTTT.

The chain is built from TRBV18 and TRBJ1-5; D might be TRBD1 (6 bases). This CDR3 has 15 residues. Looked up from germline, CDR1 is KGHSH and CDR2 is LQKENI. Trimming shortened V by 2 bases and J by 4 bases, and 12 bases separated the two germline ends. CDR3 in amino acids: CASSPGGTNNQPQHF. The CDR3 DNA reads TGTGCCAGCTCACCAGGGGGGACAAATAATCAGCCCCAGCATTTT.

This clone has just a few counts. The V call is TRBV28, the J call TRBJ2-1; tentative D call: TRBD2 (5 bases). This CDR3 comprises 15 residues. Looked up from germline, CDR1 is MDHEN and CDR2 is SYDVKM. The V and J ends lost 8 bases and 0 bases respectively, with 14 bases between them. CDR3: CASQDGLSSYNEQFF. In nucleotides, the CDR3 is TGTGCCAGCCAGGACGGACTTAGCTCCTACAATGAGCAGTTCTTC.

The chain combines TRBV18 with TRBJ2-7; D might be TRBD2 (5 bases). V shed 4 bases and J shed 3 bases, with 13 bases lying between them. The CDR3 is 14 residues long. Germline V CDR1 and CDR2: KGHSH, LQKENI. The CDR3 loop reads CASSRPGSSYEQYF. For the CDR3, the DNA is TGTGCCAGCTCACGCCCGGGATCGAGCTACGAGCAGTACTTC.

The chain uses TRBV2 and TRBJ2-7, with 10 nucleotides matching TRBD2. Germline trimming cut 4 bases from V and 6 bases from J; bases unmatched to any gene: 3. From germline, CDR1 is SNHLY and CDR2 FYNNEI. The CDR3 is 13 amino acids. The CDR3 nucleotides read TGTGCCAGCAGTGCCCTAGCGGGGGCCGAGCAGTACTTC. Its protein is CASSALAGAEQYF.

V gene TRBV30 combines with J gene TRBJ1-1; tentatively, D is TRBD1 (6 bases). The CDR3 loop spans 16 amino acids. Per germline, CDR1 GTSNPN and CDR2 SVGIG (reference sequence). V was shortened by 4 bases and J by 4 bases, with 22 bases between the two germline ends. The CDR3 here is CAWTLGIYRVGTEAFF. CDR3 in DNA: TGTGCCTGGACCCTGGGCATTTACAGGGTAGGCACTGAAGCTTTCTTT.

The genes are TRBV6-6 and TRBJ2-1; no definite D call. Between the trimmed V and J ends, which lost 0 bases and 4 bases, there was a span of 7 bases. CDR3 size: 14 residues. Per germline, CDR1 MNHNY and CDR2 SVGAGI (reference sequence). CDR3 residues: CASSYSSIYNEQFF. CDR3 nucleotide sequence: TGTGCCAGCAGTTACTCGTCCATTTACAATGAGCAGTTCTTC.

This rearrangement joins TRBV13 to TRBJ1-1, with 7 bases aligning to TRBD1. Germline V lookup: CDR1 PRHDT, CDR2 FYEKMQ (reference sequence). The V and J ends lost 1 base and 5 bases, in that order; junction bases with no gene match: 1. The CDR3 contains 13 residues. The CDR3 DNA follows: TGTGCCAGCAGCTTAGAACAGGGGACTGAAGCTTTCTTT. Translation gives CASSLEQGTEAFF.

The V call is TRBV5-1, the J call TRBJ1-1; 9 bases match TRBD1. The ends lost 2 bases at V and 1 base at J; junction bases unmatched: 9. CDR1 is SGHRS, CDR2 YFSETQ, per germline. This CDR3 comprises 17 residues. CDR3: CASSFWSPGQGNTEAFF. In DNA form, the CDR3 reads TGCGCCAGCAGCTTTTGGAGCCCGGGACAGGGGAACACTGAAGCTTTCTTT.

This chain connects TRBV5-6 to TRBJ2-5; 7 nucleotides line up with TRBD2. CDR3 size: 14 residues. CDR1 is SGHDT, CDR2 YYEEEE, per germline. With 4 bases clipped from V and 4 bases from J, the junction kept 7 bases outside the gene matches. The CDR3 protein is CASSPPTSSETQYF. CDR3 DNA: TGTGCCAGCAGCCCTCCGACTAGCTCAGAGACCCAGTACTTC. The entire variable domain, with the rest obtained from reference TRBV5-6 and TRBJ2-5, is as follows: DAGVTQSPTHLIKTRGQQVTLRCSPKSGHDTVSWYQQALGQGPQFIFQYYEEEERQRGNFPDRFSGHQFPNYSSELNVNALLLGDSALYLCASSPPTSSETQYFGPGTRLLVL.

The V call is TRBV11-1, the J call TRBJ2-1; TRBD1 matches at 7 bases. The ends lost 6 bases at V and 3 bases at J; junction bases unmatched: 8. CDR1 is SGHAT and CDR2 is FQDESV in the germline V gene (reference sequence). The CDR3 length is 15 residues. CDR3: CASSRGQDHYNEQFF. CDR3 bases: TGTGCCAGCAGTCGCGGACAGGACCACTACAATGAGCAGTTCTTC. Full variable domain (missing parts from reference TRBV11-1 and TRBJ2-1): EAEVAQSPRYKITEKSQAVAFWCDPISGHATLYWYRQILGQGPELLVQFQDESVVDDSQLPKDRFSAERLKGVDSTLKIQPAELGDSAMYLCASSRGQDHYNEQFFGPGTRLTVL.

This clone was observed once. The chain uses TRBV7-2 and TRBJ1-4, with 7 bases lining up with TRBD1. This CDR3 region has 14 residues. Unmatched junction bases numbered 8, after V lost 5 bases and J lost 8 bases. Germline CDR1 is SGHTA and CDR2 is FQGNSA. The CDR3: CASSQGGFGEKLFF. The CDR3 nucleotides read TGTGCCAGCAGCCAGGGGGGCTTCGGGGAAAAACTGTTTTTT.

The chain joins TRBV30 to TRBJ2-1; a weak D match, TRBD1 (5 bases). The CDR3 is 14 residues long. Germline V gene data show CDR1 as GTSNPN and CDR2 as SVGIG (reference sequence). Trimming took 1 base from V and 4 from J, leaving 11 bases between them. The CDR3 protein is CAWSGGQRYNEQFF. In nucleotides, the CDR3 is TGTGCCTGGAGTGGCGGACAAAGATACAATGAGCAGTTCTTC.

The CDR3 spells CASSPDPTGELFF. CDR3 bases: TGTGCCAGCAGTCCTGATCCAACCGGGGAGCTGTTTTTT. The V and J genes are TRBV5-5 and TRBJ2-2; D call uncertain. V gave up 5 bases and J gave up 5 bases, with 10 bases separating them. Germline loops: CDR1 SGHKS, CDR2 YYEKEE (reference sequence). The CDR3 loop spans 13 amino acids.

This clone was seen a few times. The gene calls are TRBV30 and TRBJ1-2; the D is unclear. Germline lookup yields CDR1 GTSNPN and CDR2 SVGIG (reference sequence). The length of the CDR3 is 11 residues. V lost 2 bases and J 2 bases, leaving 3 bases between the germline ends. CDR3 loop: CAWSRNYGYTF. CDR3 coding DNA: TGTGCCTGGAGTAGGAACTATGGCTACACCTTC. Looking up the rest from reference TRBV30 and TRBJ1-2 gives the full variable domain: SQTIHQWPATLVQPVGSPLSLECTVEGTSNPNLYWYRQAAGRGLQLLFYSVGIGQISSEVPQNLSASRPQDRQFILSSKKLLLSDSGFYLCAWSRNYGYTFGSGTRLTVV.

The DNA of the CDR3 is TGTGCCAGCCTTAGGGGACTTCACACAGATACGCAGTATTTT. It specifies CASLRGLHTDTQYF. The rearrangement links TRBV6-1 to TRBJ2-3; D might be TRBD2 (6 bases). Per the germline V gene, CDR1 is MNHNS and CDR2 is SASEGT. This CDR3 comprises 14 residues. Between the trimmed V and J ends, which lost 8 bases and 2 bases, there was a span of 14 bases.

This sequence joins TRBV29-1 and TRBJ2-2; 7 bases agree with TRBD1. The CDR3 loop spans 14 amino acids. V lost 4 bases and J lost 0; bases outside the gene matches: 2. CDR1 and CDR2 from the germline V gene are SQVTM and ANQGSEA. This CDR3 is CSVGDRANTGELFF. As DNA, the CDR3 is TGCAGCGTTGGTGACAGGGCGAACACCGGGGAGCTGTTTTTT.

The CDR3 spells CASSSRDSDDSPLHF. The CDR3 bases are TGTGCCAGCAGCTCCCGGGACAGTGATGATTCACCCCTCCACTTT. V is TRBV11-1 and J is TRBJ1-6, with 7 nucleotides matching TRBD1. This CDR3 spans 15 amino acids. After removal of 4 bases from V and 8 bases from J, the junction contained 8 bases not matched to a gene. Germline V lookup: CDR1 SGHAT, CDR2 FQDESV (reference sequence).

This chain uses TRBV18 with TRBJ2-7; no definite D call. Germline V gives CDR1 KGHSH, CDR2 LQKENI. Trimming stripped 3 bases from V and 1 base from J, with 7 bases between. This CDR3 has 13 amino acids. The CDR3 nucleotides read TGTGCCAGCTCACCCGCCCAGTCCTACGAGCAGTACTTC. This codes for CASSPAQSYEQYF.

The chain combines TRBV4-3 with TRBJ2-5; D is ambiguous. V lost 0 bases to trimming and J lost 7 bases, with 12 bases between them. In germline, CDR1 is LGHNA, CDR2 YSLEER. This CDR3 spans 14 amino acids. CDR3 nucleotides: TGCGCCAGCAGCCAAGAGACCCCTGGTGGGACCCAGTACTTC. This translates into CASSQETPGGTQYF.

Notes on this clone: In the same sample, other DNA sequences code for this CDR3. The CDR3: CASSLGLLTDTQYF. The CDR3, as DNA: TGTGCCAGCAGCTTAGGACTTCTCACAGATACGCAGTATTTT. This chain joins TRBV7-2 and TRBJ2-3, with D unclear. This CDR3 comprises 14 residues. Trimming removed 1 base from V and 2 bases from J, with 7 bases in between. Germline CDR1 SGHTA, CDR2 FQGNSA.

This chain connects TRBV4-1 to TRBJ2-7; D is possibly TRBD2 (7 bases). This CDR3 contains 18 residues. Germline V gene lookup returns CDR1 MGHRA and CDR2 YSYEKL. Trimming pared 3 bases from V and 0 bases from J, leaving 21 bases between. CDR3 in amino acids: CASSQPAGAGALSYEQYF. CDR3 DNA sequence: TGCGCCAGCAGCCAGCCGGCTGGTGCGGGGGCCCTCTCCTACGAGCAGTACTTC.

The V and J genes are TRBV10-3 and TRBJ1-4, with 9 bases matching TRBD1. The CDR3 is made up of 13 amino acids. From germline, CDR1 is ENHRY and CDR2 SYGVKD. Trimming at V came to 10 bases and at J to 6 bases, leaving 6 bases not matched to a gene. This CDR3 reads CATRDRADEKLFF. CDR3 nucleotides: TGTGCCACCCGGGACAGGGCGGATGAAAAACTGTTTTTT.

The chain joins TRBV5-1 to TRBJ1-4, with D tentatively TRBD1 (6 bases). This CDR3 has 15 amino acids. CDR1 SGHRS and CDR2 YFSETQ come from the germline V gene. V lost 4 bases to trimming and J lost 5 bases, with 15 bases between them. The CDR3: CASSPGQRENEKLFF. Written as DNA, the CDR3 is TGCGCCAGCAGCCCCGGACAGAGGGAAAATGAAAAACTGTTTTTT. The full variable domain, completed using reference TRBV5-1 and TRBJ1-4, is KAGVTQTPRYLIKTRGQQVTLSCSPISGHRSVSWYQQTPGQGLQFLFEYFSETQRNKGNFPGRFSGRQFSNSRSEMNVSTLELGDSALYLCASSPGQRENEKLFFGSGTQLSVL.

The V gene is TRBV28, the J gene TRBJ2-2; D not resolved. With 1 base removed from V and 1 base from J, the gap between germline ends came to 4 bases. CDR1 MDHEN and CDR2 SYDVKM come from the germline V gene. This CDR3 has 14 residues. CDR3 in DNA: TGTGCCAGCAGTTTATTCCAGAACACCGGGGAGCTGTTTTTT. It encodes CASSLFQNTGELFF.